The 31 T cell receptor beta chains given below trace back to one sample, sequenced in a study of a mutant IDH1 vaccine in newly diagnosed glioma. Sequenced by immunoSEQ multiplex PCR; TCRdb stores in-frame clones only, minus some. The repertoire holds 35,000 or so clones, with 80% as singletons. No antigens are known for them. Time point denoted: week 11, during vaccination. A single vaccine dose contained 300 ug of mutant IDH1 20-mer peptide, and topical imiquimod was used with it. Source: peripheral blood mononuclear cells (PBMCs), taken from a glioma patient whose treatment included an IDH1 peptide vaccine. The receptors come from a woman in her 30s with glioma. Some clones in this sample may be carry-over from other donors' samples.

This clone turned up a few times. The chain employs TRBV5-1 and TRBJ1-1; tentative D call: TRBD1 (5 bases). The CDR3 is made up of 13 amino acids. From germline, CDR1 is SGHRS and CDR2 YFSETQ. Trimming removed 4 bases at V and 13 bases at J, with 20 bases between. CDR3 DNA sequence: TGCGCCAGCAGCCCAGCGGCCCCTCAGGGTGGTTTCTTT. Translation: CASSPAAPQGGFF.

This sequence joins TRBV7-2 and TRBJ1-4, with D unresolved. Germline V gene data show CDR1 as SGHTA and CDR2 as FQGNSA. CDR3 length: 15 residues. V lost 4 bases and J 2 bases, leaving 11 bases between the germline ends. The DNA of the CDR3 is TGTGCCAGCAGCTCCTCGGTCGGGACTAATGAAAAACTGTTTTTT. Its protein is CASSSSVGTNEKLFF.

This clone has just a few counts. The V call is TRBV5-4, the J call TRBJ2-6, with no clear D. The CDR3 extends over 16 amino acids. Germline loops: CDR1 SGHNT, CDR2 YYREEE (reference sequence). V was pared by 4 bases and J by 2 bases, with 13 bases between. The CDR3 region has the DNA TGTGCCAGCAGCCCCGACTTAGCCGCTGGGGCCAACGTCCTGACTTTC. This gives the protein CASSPDLAAGANVLTF.

A single count supports this clone. The chain is built from TRBV30 and TRBJ2-3, with TRBD1 identical over 7 bases. CDR1 is GTSNPN, CDR2 SVGIG, per germline (reference sequence). The CDR3 totals 14 residues. V lost 4 bases and J lost 1; bases outside the gene matches: 5. In nucleotides, the CDR3 is TGTGCCTGGAACCTAGGACAGGGCACAGATACGCAGTATTTT. It codes for CAWNLGQGTDTQYF.

The CDR3 bases are TGTGCCAGCACAGGACAGGGGCCGGCCGGGGAGCTGTTTTTT. Amino acids: CASTGQGPAGELFF. This rearrangement joins TRBV7-9 to TRBJ2-2, with 9 bases lining up with TRBD1. Per the germline V gene, CDR1 is SEHNR and CDR2 is FQNEAQ (reference sequence). The junction had 6 bases not matched to a gene; V was cut back by 7 bases and J by 6 bases. The CDR3 sequence is 14 residues long.

The V gene is TRBV4-1, the J gene TRBJ2-5, with 9 bases fitting TRBD2. Losses at the gene ends were 1 base for V and 5 bases for J; bases not matched to a gene: 11. CDR3 size: 17 residues. Germline values: CDR1 MGHRA, CDR2 YSYEKL. The CDR3: CASSQVLAGVRFETQYF. The CDR3, as DNA: TGCGCCAGCAGCCAAGTATTAGCGGGAGTCCGTTTCGAGACCCAGTACTTC.

V usage is TRBV2 and J usage is TRBJ1-1; D is unresolved. The V gene lost 5 bases and the J gene lost 0 bases, with 4 bases spanning the gap. The CDR3 extends over 12 amino acids. CDR1 and CDR2 from the germline V gene are SNHLY and FYNNEI. The CDR3 coding sequence is TGTGCCAGCAGTCACATGAACACTGAAGCTTTCTTT. Its translation: CASSHMNTEAFF.

The V call is TRBV6-5, the J call TRBJ2-7; TRBD1 agrees at 8 bases. The CDR3 has 15 amino acids. The J segment lost 2 bases and the V segment lost 2 bases, leaving 5 bases of the junction unmatched. The germline V gene encodes CDR1 MNHEY and CDR2 SVGAGI. CDR3 region: CASSYAGTGTYEQYF. The CDR3, as DNA: TGTGCCAGCAGTTACGCCGGGACAGGTACCTACGAGCAGTACTTC.

The chain joins TRBV20-1 to TRBJ2-5; D not certain. Germline V gives CDR1 DFQATT, CDR2 SNEGSKA (reference sequence). This CDR3 contains 11 residues. V was trimmed by 2 bases and J by 7 bases, leaving 8 bases between them. CDR3 sequence (DNA): TGCAGTGCTAGACGGCACGGGACCCAGTACTTC. Residues: CSARRHGTQYF.

The chain recombines TRBV7-9 with TRBJ2-3, with 10 positions matching TRBD2. The CDR3 covers 15 residues. The ends lost 10 bases at V and 7 bases at J; junction bases unmatched: 14. Germline lookup yields CDR1 SEHNR and CDR2 FQNEAQ (reference sequence). CDR3 in amino acids: CATLPPTSGIHTQYF. The CDR3, as DNA: TGTGCCACCCTACCCCCCACTAGCGGGATCCATACGCAGTATTTT.

The chain links TRBV7-6 to TRBJ2-2, with 8 bases fitting TRBD1. The germline V gene encodes CDR1 SGHVS and CDR2 FNYEAQ. The trim removed 5 bases at V and 3 bases at J, leaving 8 bases unmatched. This CDR3 has 16 residues. The CDR3 is CASSARQGLDTGELFF. The DNA for the CDR3 is TGTGCCAGCAGCGCACGACAGGGGCTGGACACCGGGGAGCTGTTTTTT. Combining the CDR3 with reference TRBV7-6 and TRBJ2-2 gives the whole variable domain GAGVSQSPRYKVTKRGQDVALRCDPISGHVSLYWYRQALGQGPEFLTYFNYEAQQDKSGLPNDRFSAERPEGSISTLTIQRTEQRDSAMYRCASSARQGLDTGELFFGEGSRLTVL.

V gene TRBV4-2 combines with J gene TRBJ2-7; 8 bases map to TRBD2. Germline trimming cut 0 bases from V and 4 bases from J; bases unmatched to any gene: 11. Germline CDR1 and CDR2: LGHNA and YNFKEQ. The CDR3 has 17 amino acids. CDR3 sequence: CASSQEGLERESYEQYF. The DNA of the CDR3 is TGTGCCAGCAGCCAAGAGGGTTTAGAGCGGGAGTCTTACGAGCAGTACTTC.

The chain is built from TRBV7-8 and TRBJ1-5, with 8 bases matching TRBD1. Germline V CDR1 and CDR2: SGHVS, FQNEAQ. This CDR3 region has 15 residues. V shed 1 base and J 6 bases; nucleotides not matched to a gene: 5. CDR3 loop: CASSLGQGLGQPQHF. Written as DNA, the CDR3 is TGTGCCAGCAGCTTAGGACAGGGGTTAGGTCAGCCCCAGCATTTT.

The chain has TRBV6-1 and TRBJ2-1; D gene uncertain. The CDR3 sequence is 15 residues long. Between the trimmed V and J ends, which lost 3 bases and 0 bases, there was a span of 9 bases. Germline CDR1 and CDR2: MNHNS and SASEGT. The CDR3 region is CASSEFSNSYNEQFF. The CDR3 DNA is TGTGCCAGCAGTGAGTTTAGCAACTCCTACAATGAGCAGTTCTTC.

The chain is built from TRBV27 and TRBJ1-2; maybe TRBD1 (6 bases). V lost 5 bases to trimming and J lost 8 bases, with 15 bases between them. This CDR3 is built from 13 residues. Germline V gene data show CDR1 as MNHEY and CDR2 as SMNVEV (reference sequence). The CDR3 protein is CASSLTGTRGYTF. As DNA, the CDR3 is TGTGCCAGCAGTCTCACCGGGACAAGAGGCTACACCTTC.

This clone showed up just once. This chain links TRBV10-3 with TRBJ2-7; D is unresolved. The CDR3 has 10 residues. Trimming took off 7 bases at V and 2 bases at J, with 3 bases between the two ends. Germline V gives CDR1 ENHRY, CDR2 SYGVKD. The CDR3, as DNA: TGTGCCATCACAGCCTACGAGCAGTACTTC. It is translated as CAITAYEQYF.

The chain carries TRBV4-2 and TRBJ2-1; D might be TRBD2 (7 bases). The V gene's germline CDR1 is LGHNA and CDR2 YNFKEQ. Trimming stripped 8 bases from V and 7 bases from J, with 12 bases between. The CDR3 totals 12 residues. The CDR3 loop is CASGGRGNEQFF. The CDR3 nucleotides are TGTGCCAGCGGAGGGAGGGGGAATGAGCAGTTCTTC.

The chain uses TRBV13 and TRBJ1-2; D is unresolved. The CDR3 has 13 residues. The germline CDR1 and CDR2 sequences are PRHDT and FYEKMQ (reference sequence). The V and J ends lost 5 bases and 7 bases respectively, with 14 bases between them. CDR3 in DNA: TGTGCCAGCAGCCGCCTCGGCGGCGGTGGCTACACCTTC. This translates into CASSRLGGGGYTF.

The rearrangement joins TRBV9 to TRBJ2-2; 10 nucleotides match TRBD1. The germline V gene has CDR1 SGDLS and CDR2 YYNGEE. J lost 4 bases, V lost 1 base, and 4 bases had no gene match. The CDR3 extends over 16 amino acids. The CDR3 nucleotides read TGTGCCAGCAGCGTATTGGACAGGGGGGCCACCGGGGAGCTGTTTTTT. It is translated as CASSVLDRGATGELFF.

V usage is TRBV7-9 and J usage is TRBJ2-7; D perhaps matches TRBD2 (6 bases). The length of the CDR3 is 14 residues. Trimming left V 5 bases short and J 2 bases short, with 13 bases between. Germline V gives CDR1 SEHNR, CDR2 FQNEAQ (reference sequence). Here the CDR3 reads CASSPGSSTYEQYF. The CDR3 bases are TGTGCCAGCAGCCCCGGGAGCTCCACCTACGAGCAGTACTTC.

This sequence joins TRBV2 and TRBJ1-3; no clear D gene. Germline V gene sequence: CDR1 SNHLY, CDR2 FYNNEI. The CDR3 spans 15 residues. The germline V and J ends were trimmed by 4 bases and 0 bases, with 10 bases remaining between them. The CDR3: CASSASGNSGNTIYF. The CDR3 nucleotides are TGTGCCAGCAGTGCGTCTGGGAACTCTGGAAACACCATATATTTT.

The V and J genes are TRBV6-1 and TRBJ1-1; D is perhaps TRBD1 (5 bases). The CDR3 is made up of 13 amino acids. CDR1 MNHNS and CDR2 SASEGT come from the germline V gene. Trimming pared 10 bases from V and 5 bases from J, leaving 17 bases between. For the CDR3, the DNA is TGTGCCACCCGCCGGCAGGGTGGAACTGAAGCTTTCTTT. Its protein product is CATRRQGGTEAFF.

The chain links TRBV4-1 to TRBJ2-5, with D unresolved. Looked up from germline, CDR1 is MGHRA and CDR2 is YSYEKL. The CDR3 extends over 13 amino acids. V lost 1 base and J 1 base, leaving 4 bases between the germline ends. In DNA, the CDR3 is TGCGCCAGCAGCCAAGCCCTCCAAGAGACCCAGTACTTC. Translation: CASSQALQETQYF.

This clone has just a few counts. This chain connects TRBV29-1 to TRBJ1-1; D not certain. This CDR3 has 13 amino acids. Between the trimmed V and J ends, which lost 3 bases and 0 bases, there was a span of 8 bases. Germline values: CDR1 SQVTM, CDR2 ANQGSEA. CDR3 bases: TGCAGCGTTGACGGAACCATGAACACTGAAGCTTTCTTT. Protein sequence: CSVDGTMNTEAFF.

The chain links TRBV14 to TRBJ2-7; 9 nucleotides agree with TRBD1. Germline V lookup: CDR1 SGHDN, CDR2 FVKESK. V shed 3 bases, J shed 5 bases, and the junction held 8 bases outside the gene matches. This CDR3 region has 15 residues. The CDR3 here is CASSQGDRAPDEQYF. The CDR3 bases are TGTGCCAGCAGCCAGGGGGACAGGGCCCCCGACGAGCAGTACTTC.

The V gene is TRBV7-8, the J gene TRBJ2-7; 12 nucleotides match TRBD2. This CDR3 spans 18 amino acids. The junction had 11 bases not matched to a gene; V was cut back by 5 bases and J by 0 bases. Germline V CDR1 and CDR2: SGHVS, FQNEAQ. CDR3 region: CASSPFPLAGGPSYEQYF. The CDR3 coding sequence is TGTGCCAGCAGCCCCTTCCCCCTAGCGGGGGGGCCCTCCTACGAGCAGTACTTC.

The V and J genes are TRBV2 and TRBJ2-3; D ambiguous. Germline CDR1 and CDR2: SNHLY and FYNNEI. CDR3 length: 14 residues. The V and J ends lost 8 bases and 0 bases respectively, with 12 bases between them. In nucleotides, the CDR3 is TGTGCCAGCCTGAGACGGATTAGCACAGATACGCAGTATTTT. This codes for CASLRRISTDTQYF.

The V and J genes are TRBV2 and TRBJ2-7; possible D gene TRBD1, 6 bases. Germline CDR1 SNHLY, CDR2 FYNNEI. V lost 11 bases to trimming and J lost 1 base, with 18 bases between them. The CDR3 totals 14 residues. The CDR3, as DNA: TGTGCCCGTGGGGGCAGCGGAGGTTCCTACGAGCAGTACTTC. This gives the protein CARGGSGGSYEQYF.

The V gene is TRBV2, the J gene TRBJ2-7; 10 nucleotides line up with TRBD1. V trimming: 3 bases; J trimming: 3 bases; junction bases outside the gene matches: 11. The CDR3 sequence is 17 residues long. From germline, CDR1 is SNHLY and CDR2 FYNNEI. The CDR3 loop reads CASSDGFSGQGFYEQYF. CDR3 in DNA: TGTGCCAGCAGTGATGGATTTTCGGGACAGGGGTTCTACGAGCAGTACTTC. Drawing the rest from reference TRBV2 and TRBJ2-7, the complete variable domain is EPEVTQTPSHQVTQMGQEVILRCVPISNHLYFYWYRQILGQKVEFLVSFYNNEISEKSEIFDDQFSVERPDGSNFTLKIRSTKLEDSAMYFCASSDGFSGQGFYEQYFGPGTRLTVT.

The chain uses TRBV6-1 and TRBJ2-7; 10 bases map to TRBD1. Per germline, CDR1 MNHNS and CDR2 SASEGT. J gave up 7 bases and V 4 bases, and 4 bases lay outside the gene matches. This CDR3 has 13 amino acids. CDR3 residues: CASSGDRGREQYF. The DNA for the CDR3 is TGTGCCAGCAGTGGGGACAGGGGCAGGGAGCAGTACTTC.

This clone was detected only once. This rearrangement joins TRBV15 to TRBJ2-6; D is uncertain. The V end lost 0 bases, the J end lost 4 bases, and 13 bases lay between the germline ends. CDR3 length equals 17 residues. Germline CDR1 and CDR2: LNHNV and YYDKDF (reference sequence). Here the CDR3 reads CATSRDLPPQGANVLTF. CDR3 sequence (DNA): TGTGCCACCAGCAGAGATCTCCCGCCCCAGGGGGCCAACGTCCTGACTTTC.